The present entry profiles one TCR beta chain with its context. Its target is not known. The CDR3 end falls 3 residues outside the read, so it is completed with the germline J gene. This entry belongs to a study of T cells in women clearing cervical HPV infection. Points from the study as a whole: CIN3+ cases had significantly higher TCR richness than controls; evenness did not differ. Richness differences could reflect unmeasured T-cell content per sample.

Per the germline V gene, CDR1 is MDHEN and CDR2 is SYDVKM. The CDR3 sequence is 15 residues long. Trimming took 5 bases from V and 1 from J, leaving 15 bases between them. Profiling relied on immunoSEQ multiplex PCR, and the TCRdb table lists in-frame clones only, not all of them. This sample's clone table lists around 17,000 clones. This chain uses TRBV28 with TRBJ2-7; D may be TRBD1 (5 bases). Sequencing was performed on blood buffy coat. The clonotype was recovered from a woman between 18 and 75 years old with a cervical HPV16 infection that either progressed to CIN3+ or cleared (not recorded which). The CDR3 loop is CASSPLQTVSYEQYF. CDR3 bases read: TGTGCCAGCAGTCCCCTTCAGACAGTATCCTACGAG. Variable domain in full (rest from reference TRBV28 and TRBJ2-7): DVKVTQSSRYLVKRTGEKVFLECVQDMDHENMFWYRQDPGLGLRLIYFSYDVKMKEKGDIPEGYSVSREKKERFSLILESASTNQTSMYLCASSPLQTVSYEQYFGPGTRLTVT.